This is a list of T cell receptor beta chains from one sample in a study of neoadjuvant anti-PD-1 for oral cavity cancer. Libraries were prepared by immunoSEQ multiplex PCR; TCRdb keeps only in-frame clonotypes and omits some of them. This table holds 72,000 or so clones, 80% to 90% found once. The specimen was PBMCs, collected before nivolumab (anti-PD-1) treatment. These receptors all come from a person aged 35-79 years with oral cavity squamous cell carcinoma. Each CDR3 is given without its conserved first and last residue. The order of the fields is CDR3 protein, clone size, V gene. Some rows mark clone size as missing; the rest say once, few, many or name a class of expanded clone.

SVEAGTRILVDEQF - TRBV29-1
ASSEYGYETQY - TRBV10-1
ASSSPDLTRRTEAF - TRBV9
ASSPLVGNEQF - TRBV5-4
ASSDRVYGYT - TRBV6-5
ATSRDLEGTNTEAF - TRBV15
ATSRAVAAISYEQY - TRBV15
ASSLLGKTSGSEDTQY - TRBV5-6
ASRMNAANYGYT - TRBV5-1
ASSLASNYNEQF - TRBV11-3
ASSLDGTLDTQY few TRBV7-2
ASSPGGGTTEAF - TRBV5-1
ASSADRGRVREQF - TRBV9
ASSHQNTEAF - TRBV7-9
ASSEGQGNEKLF - TRBV6-1
ASSMTSWGNYGYT - TRBV6-1
ASSLGVAGGGEQY - TRBV5-1
ASSEGLGTAPDEQF - TRBV6-1
ASSGLRGRQPQH - TRBV2
ASSLGLALSTDTQY - TRBV9
ASSLRGGSDEQF - TRBV5-1
ASGRRGSGNTIY few TRBV6-6
ATGRDNFYGYT - TRBV15
ASSLGRRNQPQH - TRBV5-6
ASIHGDSGANVLT - TRBV19
ASSLRGKTGGASNEQF - TRBV4-1
ASDQRFSNQPQH - TRBV6-1
ASRTSGVSYEQY - TRBV6-6
ASSQGEHNEQF few TRBV4-1
ASSENQETQY - TRBV11-3
ATSRGGANQPQH few TRBV15